This T cell receptor beta chain stems from a study of T cell responses to AZD1222 COVID-19 vaccine. General study points: Nearly half of unique spike-specific TCRs reportedly avoided B.1.351 and B.1.1.7 mutated regions. The study found Spike-specific TCR breadth and depth rose after two AZD1222 doses.

Germline lookup yields CDR1 SEHNR and CDR2 FQNEAQ (reference sequence). The CDR3 runs 9 residues. V was trimmed by 5 bases and J by 12 bases, leaving 7 bases between them. With respect to this clone: Its antigen is still unknown.

Method: immunoSEQ multiplex PCR; TCRdb's copy keeps in-frame clones and lacks some. The table records about 110,000 clones, 89% of them present only once. The chain is built from TRBV7-9 and TRBJ1-1; the D is unclear. This TCR was recovered from an adult who received the AZD1222 COVID-19 vaccine. The sequencing here drew on peripheral blood, taken 28 days after the second AZD1222 dose. CDR3 coding DNA: TGTGCCAGCAGCCCTTTACCTTTCTTT. Translating it yields CASSPLPFF.